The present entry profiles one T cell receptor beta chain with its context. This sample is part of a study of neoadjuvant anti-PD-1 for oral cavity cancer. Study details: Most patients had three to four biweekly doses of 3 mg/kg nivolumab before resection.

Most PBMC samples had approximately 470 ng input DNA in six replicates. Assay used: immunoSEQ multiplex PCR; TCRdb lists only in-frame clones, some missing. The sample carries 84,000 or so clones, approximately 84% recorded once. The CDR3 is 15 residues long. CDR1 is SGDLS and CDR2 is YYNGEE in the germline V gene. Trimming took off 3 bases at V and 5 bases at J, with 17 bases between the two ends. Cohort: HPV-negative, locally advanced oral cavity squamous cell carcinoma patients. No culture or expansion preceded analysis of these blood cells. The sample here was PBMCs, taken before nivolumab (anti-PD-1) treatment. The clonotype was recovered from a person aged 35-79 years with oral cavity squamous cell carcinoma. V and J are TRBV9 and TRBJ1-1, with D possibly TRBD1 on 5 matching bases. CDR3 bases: TGTGCCAGCAGCGGCAATCTCGGAGGGGAAACTGAAGCTTTCTTT. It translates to CASSGNLGGETEAFF. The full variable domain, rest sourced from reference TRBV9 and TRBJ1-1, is DSGVTQTPKHLITATGQRVTLRCSPRSGDLSVYWYQQSLDQGLQFLIQYYNGEERAKGNILERFSAQQFPDLHSELNLSSLELGDSALYFCASSGNLGGETEAFFGQGTRLTVV.